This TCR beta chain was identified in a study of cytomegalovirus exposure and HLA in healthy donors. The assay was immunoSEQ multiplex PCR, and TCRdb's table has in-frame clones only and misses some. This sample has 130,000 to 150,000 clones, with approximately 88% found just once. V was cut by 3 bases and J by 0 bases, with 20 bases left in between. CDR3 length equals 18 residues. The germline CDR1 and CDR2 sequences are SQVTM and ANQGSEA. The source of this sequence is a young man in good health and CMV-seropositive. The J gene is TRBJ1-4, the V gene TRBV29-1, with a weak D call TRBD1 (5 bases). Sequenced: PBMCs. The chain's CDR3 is CSVEILQANGATNEKLFF. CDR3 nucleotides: TGCAGCGTTGAGATCCTACAGGCGAATGGTGCAACTAATGAAAAACTGTTTTTT.